The 11 T cell receptor beta chains given below trace back to one sample, sequenced in a study of a mutant IDH1 vaccine in newly diagnosed glioma. As to time point: baseline, week 1 (first vaccination visit). Noted treatment: pre-vaccination baseline after standard-of-care therapy. TCRdb's table, derived via immunoSEQ multiplex PCR, lists solely in-frame clones and lacks some. The sample lists 12,000 to 15,000 clones; roughly nine tenths were seen once. The sample consisted of PBMCs, taken from a glioma patient treated with radiotherapy, temozolomide or both. The receptor source for this set is a woman in her forties with glioma. Some clones in this sample may be carry-over from other donors' samples.

The V call is TRBV30, the J call TRBJ1-5; unclear D gene. The CDR3 length is 14 residues. Trimming shortened V by 2 bases and J by 4 bases, and 12 bases separated the two germline ends. The germline V gene encodes CDR1 GTSNPN and CDR2 SVGIG (reference sequence). CDR3 protein: CAWSKLDGNQPQHF. For the CDR3, the DNA is TGTGCCTGGAGTAAGTTGGACGGAAATCAGCCCCAGCATTTT.

In this sample, this clone turned up a few times. V and J are TRBV2 and TRBJ1-5; TRBD1 matches at 9 bases. CDR1 and CDR2 from the germline V gene are SNHLY and FYNNEI. Losses at the gene ends were 6 bases for V and 6 bases for J; bases not matched to a gene: 9. The length of the CDR3 is 15 residues. The CDR3 DNA reads as TGTGCCAGCAGCGGGACAGGGATCGTCCCTCAGCCCCAGCATTTT. It translates to CASSGTGIVPQPQHF.

The genes are TRBV7-9 and TRBJ2-7; tentative D call: TRBD2 (5 bases). Trimming took 5 bases from V and 0 from J, leaving 11 bases between them. Germline-derived CDR1 and CDR2 are SEHNR and FQNEAQ (reference sequence). The CDR3 is 14 amino acids. The CDR3 sequence: CASSPSLASYEQYF. CDR3 nucleotide sequence: TGTGCCAGCAGCCCGTCGCTAGCCTCCTACGAGCAGTACTTC.

The chain recombines TRBV2 with TRBJ2-1; 12 bases are shared with TRBD2. Germline lookup yields CDR1 SNHLY and CDR2 FYNNEI. There are 14 residues in the CDR3. The V segment lost 10 bases and the J segment 8 bases; nucleotides outside the gene matches: 9. The CDR3 spells CAIPTSGGRDEQFF. CDR3 sequence (DNA): TGTGCCATTCCGACTAGCGGGGGTAGGGATGAGCAGTTCTTC.

V gene TRBV11-2 combines with J gene TRBJ2-5, with 11 bases aligning to TRBD2. Germline assignment: CDR1 SGHAT and CDR2 FQNNGV. The CDR3 totals 16 residues. V shed 4 bases and J 3 bases; nucleotides not matched to a gene: 7. The CDR3 nucleotides are TGTGCCAGCAGCTCCGGTCGGGGACTAGCGGAAGAGACCCAGTACTTC. This translates into CASSSGRGLAEETQYF.

CDR3 coding DNA: TGTGCCAGCAGTTTTGGGACAGGGATTTACGAGCAGTACTTC. Protein: CASSFGTGIYEQYF. J is TRBJ2-7 and V is TRBV28; 9 nucleotides match TRBD1. The germline V gene encodes CDR1 MDHEN and CDR2 SYDVKM. V shed 3 bases and J 4 bases; nucleotides not matched to a gene: 4. There are 14 residues in the CDR3.

The chain has TRBV18 and TRBJ2-1; TRBD2 matches at 11 bases. The length of the CDR3 is 13 residues. The germline gives CDR1 KGHSH, CDR2 LQKENI. In nucleotides, the CDR3 is TGTGCAACGAGGGCTAGCGGGAGGAATGAGCAGTTCTTC. Translation: CATRASGRNEQFF.

This sequence joins TRBV5-1 and TRBJ2-7, with D maybe TRBD2 (6 bases). V was pared by 0 bases and J by 4 bases, with 17 bases between. Germline-derived CDR1 and CDR2 are SGHRS and YFSETQ. The CDR3 runs 16 residues. CDR3 sequence: CASSLEPSGSPYEQYF. Here the CDR3 DNA reads TGCGCCAGCAGCTTGGAGCCCAGCGGGTCACCTTACGAGCAGTACTTC.

The gene calls are TRBV11-2 and TRBJ2-5; 14 nucleotides align to TRBD2. Trimming cost V 4 bases and J 5 bases; bases outside gene matches: 6. CDR3 length: 16 residues. The V gene's germline CDR1 is SGHAT and CDR2 FQNNGV. The CDR3 protein is CASSSRLAGGEETQYF. The CDR3 DNA reads TGTGCCAGCAGCTCGCGACTAGCGGGGGGGGAGGAGACCCAGTACTTC.

The chain links TRBV6-5 to TRBJ2-3; D assignment may be TRBD1 or TRBD2 (5 bases each). Trimming shortened V by 2 bases and J by 2 bases, and 11 bases separated the two germline ends. The germline CDR1 and CDR2 sequences are MNHEY and SVGAGI. This CDR3 spans 15 amino acids. CDR3 nucleotides: TGTGCCAGCAGTTACGGGGGATTATTCACAGATACGCAGTATTTT. Protein: CASSYGGLFTDTQYF.

The gene calls are TRBV7-8 and TRBJ2-5; D uncertain. The CDR3 spans 12 residues. Germline-derived CDR1 and CDR2 are SGHVS and FQNEAQ. Trimming pared 6 bases from V and 5 bases from J, leaving 10 bases between. The CDR3 region is CASSRSGETQYF. In nucleotides, the CDR3 is TGTGCCAGCAGTAGGAGTGGGGAGACCCAGTACTTC.